The 23 T cell receptor beta chains below all came from one sample that was sequenced in a study of T-cell memory formation after mild COVID-19. TCRdb re-analysed the 5' RACE reads in MiXCR, keeping a single row per CDR3 protein. The data hold around 90,000 distinct CDR3 sequences, with around 15% observed a single time. Sequences were obtained from PBMCs or a T cell subset sorted from them (not recorded which). These receptor sequences come from a man aged 18-30 years who had mild COVID-19 (a few samples of this study predate the infection). Cell type and time point are not known.

This clonotype was picked up a small number of times. The chain uses TRBV10-2 and TRBJ2-5; D gene unclear. Looked up from germline, CDR1 is WSHSY and CDR2 is SAAADI. V lost 4 bases to trimming and J lost 3 bases, with 6 bases between them. This CDR3 comprises 12 residues. This CDR3 reads CASSGSEETQYF. The CDR3 coding sequence is TGCGCCAGCAGTGGATCCGAAGAGACCCAGTACTTC.

The rearrangement links TRBV20-1 to TRBJ1-1, with D unresolved. Trimming took off 2 bases at V and 1 base at J, with 2 bases between the two ends. The CDR3 contains 11 residues. CDR1 and CDR2 from the germline V gene are DFQATT and SNEGSKA (reference sequence). CDR3 region: CSARQNTEAFF. The CDR3 DNA sequence: TGCAGTGCTAGACAGAACACTGAAGCTTTCTTT.

This clonotype has more than one count but fewer than ten. The chain uses TRBV18 and TRBJ1-2; no definite D call. The CDR3 has 16 amino acids. The germline V gene encodes CDR1 KGHSH and CDR2 LQKENI. The V and J ends lost 3 bases and 2 bases respectively, with 16 bases between them. CDR3 residues: CASSPTRWPANYGYTF. As DNA, the CDR3 is TGTGCCAGCTCACCCACAAGGTGGCCCGCGAACTATGGCTACACCTTC.

This clonotype was observed a handful of times. J is TRBJ2-1 and V is TRBV2; D not certain. Looked up from germline, CDR1 is SNHLY and CDR2 is FYNNEI. Trimming took 9 bases from V and 8 from J, leaving 14 bases between them. The CDR3 totals 12 residues. The CDR3 DNA reads as TGTGCCAGTGGTGAGATACGGCATGAGCAGTTCTTC. Its protein product is CASGEIRHEQFF.

This clonotype has a handful of counts. The chain joins TRBV27 to TRBJ2-2; 9 bases align to TRBD1. The V and J ends lost 6 bases and 5 bases, in that order; junction bases with no gene match: 10. Germline V gene sequence: CDR1 MNHEY, CDR2 SMNVEV (reference sequence). CDR3 length equals 16 residues. This CDR3 is CASSYTGGRRTGELFF. The CDR3 DNA sequence: TGTGCCAGCAGCTATACAGGGGGCAGAAGGACCGGGGAGCTGTTTTTT.

The gene calls are TRBV5-5 and TRBJ2-2, with a weak D call TRBD2 (6 bases). Germline values: CDR1 SGHKS, CDR2 YYEKEE (reference sequence). CDR3 size: 16 residues. Trimming took off 4 bases at V and 2 bases at J, with 15 bases between the two ends. CDR3 DNA sequence: TGTGCCAGCAGCCCCGGCGCGCGGGGAAACACCGGGGAGCTGTTTTTT. It yields the protein CASSPGARGNTGELFF.

In this sample, this clonotype turned up many times. The chain couples TRBV3-1 to TRBJ2-3, with a weak D call TRBD2 (6 bases). Deletions cut 6 bases from V and 0 bases from J, with 13 bases between. The CDR3 runs 15 residues. Germline-derived CDR1 and CDR2 are LGHDT and YNNKEL (reference sequence). CDR3 sequence: CASSQRGLSTDTQYF. The CDR3 DNA follows: TGTGCCAGCAGTCAAAGGGGACTTAGCACAGATACGCAGTATTTT.

This clonotype showed up many times. CDR3 DNA sequence: TGCGCCAGCTCGTACAGGGAAAACACCGGGGAGCTGTTTTTT. This encodes CASSYRENTGELFF. The rearrangement links TRBV5-1 to TRBJ2-2; weak D call: TRBD1 (6 bases). Trimming took off 7 bases at V and 2 bases at J, with 12 bases between the two ends. Germline CDR1 and CDR2: SGHRS and YFSETQ. The CDR3 runs 14 residues.

CDR3 in amino acids: CASSPRVTSAESWGYF. The CDR3 region has the DNA TGCGCCAGCAGCCCGAGGGTCACTAGCGCTGAAAGTTGGGGGTACTTC. The J gene is TRBJ2-5, the V gene TRBV4-1; TRBD2 aligns across 7 bases. Losses at the gene ends were 4 bases for V and 13 bases for J; bases not matched to a gene: 21. The germline V gene encodes CDR1 MGHRA and CDR2 YSYEKL. There are 16 residues in the CDR3.

J is TRBJ1-2 and V is TRBV5-1, with D possibly matching TRBD1 (5 bases). V lost 3 bases to trimming and J lost 5 bases, with 14 bases between them. The CDR3 length is 14 residues. The germline V gene encodes CDR1 SGHRS and CDR2 YFSETQ. Here the CDR3 DNA reads TGCGCCAGCAGCTCGGAAATGAGGGGATATGGCTACACCTTC. Translation gives CASSSEMRGYGYTF.

This rearrangement joins TRBV9 to TRBJ2-3; 7 nucleotides line up with TRBD1. Per the germline V gene, CDR1 is SGDLS and CDR2 is YYNGEE. The junction had 12 bases not matched to a gene; V was cut back by 0 bases and J by 5 bases. The CDR3 loop spans 17 amino acids. This CDR3 is CASSVGWGRDREDTQYF. The CDR3 DNA sequence: TGTGCCAGCAGCGTAGGGTGGGGCAGAGACAGGGAAGATACGCAGTATTTT.

The chain carries TRBV3-1 and TRBJ1-2, with D hard to call. Germline V gene lookup returns CDR1 LGHDT and CDR2 YNNKEL (reference sequence). V was cut by 1 base and J by 8 bases, with 14 bases left in between. The CDR3 has 14 residues. Here the CDR3 DNA reads TGTGCCAGCAGCCAAGGCGGAAACGCCCCGGGCTACACCTTC. Its protein product is CASSQGGNAPGYTF.

The rearrangement uses TRBV4-3 and TRBJ2-3, with D unclear. The germline CDR1 and CDR2 sequences are LGHNA and YSLEER. The CDR3 contains 15 residues. Trimming shortened V by 4 bases and J by 4 bases, and 15 bases separated the two germline ends. The CDR3, as DNA: TGCGCCAGCAGCCCCTCTTCAGCGACCGCAGATACGCAGTATTTT. This encodes CASSPSSATADTQYF.

In its sample, this clonotype was seen a few times. The CDR3 loop is CASSPSGGNTEAFF. CDR3 in DNA: TGTGCCAGCAGCCCCTCCGGGGGAAACACTGAAGCTTTCTTT. This chain connects TRBV11-2 to TRBJ1-1, with D perhaps matching TRBD1 (5 bases). V was cut by 5 bases and J by 2 bases, with 12 bases left in between. In germline, CDR1 is SGHAT, CDR2 FQNNGV. CDR3 size: 14 residues.

This clonotype was seen only a few times. The genes are TRBV27 and TRBJ1-2; tentatively, D is TRBD1 (6 bases). CDR1 MNHEY and CDR2 SMNVEV come from the germline V gene (reference sequence). CDR3 length: 12 amino acids. Trimming took off 8 bases at V and 2 bases at J, with 9 bases between the two ends. The CDR3 DNA reads as TGTGCCAGCCGGCAGGGGAACTATGGCTACACCTTC. Its translation: CASRQGNYGYTF.

This clonotype was detected only a few times. The V call is TRBV7-9, the J call TRBJ1-1; a weak D match, TRBD1 (5 bases). Per the germline V gene, CDR1 is SEHNR and CDR2 is FQNEAQ (reference sequence). The V and J ends lost 2 bases and 3 bases respectively, with 13 bases between them. CDR3 length: 15 residues. As DNA, the CDR3 is TGTGCCAGCAGCTTATGGGCCGGGGGTTACACTGAAGCTTTCTTT. Its translation is CASSLWAGGYTEAFF. The full variable domain, with the rest looked up from reference TRBV7-9 and TRBJ1-1, is DTGVSQNPRHKITKRGQNVTFRCDPISEHNRLYWYRQTLGQGPEFLTYFQNEAQLEKSRLLSDRFSAERPKGSFSTLEIQRTEQGDSAMYLCASSLWAGGYTEAFFGQGTRLTVV.

The chain recombines TRBV20-1 with TRBJ2-7; 14 bases align to TRBD2. V lost 4 bases, J lost 3 bases, and 8 bases stayed unmatched. Germline V gene data show CDR1 as DFQATT and CDR2 as SNEGSKA (reference sequence). This CDR3 spans 16 amino acids. Here the CDR3 reads CSATMGLAGADYEQYF. CDR3 coding DNA: TGCAGTGCTACTATGGGACTAGCGGGGGCGGACTACGAGCAGTACTTC.

This clonotype was seen at least ten times. The chain employs TRBV29-1 and TRBJ2-2; no definite D call. The CDR3 is 14 amino acids. Trimming shortened V by 4 bases and J by 7 bases, and 16 bases separated the two germline ends. Germline CDR1 SQVTM, CDR2 ANQGSEA. This CDR3 is CSVASRADGGELFF. The CDR3 DNA reads TGCAGCGTTGCTTCCAGAGCAGACGGCGGGGAGCTGTTTTTT.

This clonotype has a handful of counts. The rearrangement uses TRBV6-5 and TRBJ1-6, with no clear D. V was cut by 6 bases and J by 9 bases, with 12 bases left in between. Germline V gene sequence: CDR1 MNHEY, CDR2 SVGAGI. The CDR3 length is 13 residues. Here the CDR3 DNA reads TGTGCCAGCAGCTTGGCCCACGGTTCACCCCTCCACTTT. Translated: CASSLAHGSPLHF.

The chain couples TRBV3-1 to TRBJ2-1; 10 nucleotides line up with TRBD2. The germline CDR1 and CDR2 sequences are LGHDT and YNNKEL (reference sequence). The trim removed 7 bases at V and 9 bases at J, leaving 15 bases unmatched. This CDR3 spans 16 amino acids. The CDR3, as DNA: TGTGCCAGCACAGGGGAAGGAAGCGGGGGGGCCACTGAGCAGTTCTTC. Translating gives CASTGEGSGGATEQFF.

J is TRBJ2-1 and V is TRBV4-1, with 8 bases aligning to TRBD2. The CDR3 contains 16 residues. CDR1 and CDR2 (germline): MGHRA, YSYEKL. J was trimmed by 2 bases and V by 3 bases; bases with no gene match: 6. This CDR3 is CASSQGRGGAYNEQFF. CDR3 nucleotide sequence: TGCGCCAGCAGCCAGGGCCGGGGGGGTGCCTACAATGAGCAGTTCTTC.

The chain carries TRBV5-1 and TRBJ1-6; D is undetermined. This CDR3 comprises 14 residues. The V end was cut by 0 bases, the J end by 4 bases, with 5 bases between. The V gene's germline CDR1 is SGHRS and CDR2 YFSETQ. The DNA of the CDR3 is TGCGCCAGCAGCTTGGGTGGTTATAATTCACCCCTCCACTTT. This translates into CASSLGGYNSPLHF.

This clonotype was seen at least ten times. The rearrangement joins TRBV7-3 to TRBJ2-5, with 8 bases identical to TRBD1. Germline loops: CDR1 SGHTA, CDR2 FQGTGA. The junction had 17 bases not matched to a gene; V was cut back by 5 bases and J by 9 bases. The CDR3 has 16 amino acids. CDR3 protein: CASSEDSGTGSEAQYF. CDR3 nucleotides: TGTGCCAGCAGCGAAGATTCCGGGACAGGCTCGGAGGCCCAGTACTTC.